A single sample gave rise to the 5 T cell receptor beta chains below, sequenced in a study of OX40 agonist ivuxolimab in advanced cancers. The data were produced by immunoSEQ multiplex PCR, yet TCRdb's version contains in-frame clones alone and is incomplete. This sample has more than 50,000 clones; roughly 80% occur once, and the top ten carry roughly 1.2%. The sample in question was CD4+ or CD8+ T cells sorted from blood, obtained in a trial of the OX40 agonist ivuxolimab. These receptors were taken from an adult with an advanced solid tumor such as melanoma, head and neck, liver or kidney cancer.

The rearrangement uses TRBV13 and TRBJ2-1, with D possibly matching TRBD2 (5 bases). Trimming took 3 bases from V and 3 from J, leaving 18 bases between them. The CDR3 covers 17 residues. Germline CDR1 PRHDT, CDR2 FYEKMQ (reference sequence). CDR3 region: CASSLLKATGNYNEQFF. Here the CDR3 DNA reads TGTGCCAGCAGCTTGTTGAAGGCGACGGGAAACTACAATGAGCAGTTCTTC.

The sample holds one count of this clone. The chain couples TRBV7-9 to TRBJ2-5, with D perhaps matching TRBD2 (6 bases). Trimming cost V 5 bases and J 5 bases, with 15 bases left between them. This CDR3 is 14 amino acids long. CDR1 SEHNR and CDR2 FQNEAQ come from the germline V gene (reference sequence). CDR3 residues: CASSRDSGRETQYF. The CDR3 DNA follows: TGTGCCAGCAGCCGGGACTCGGGGAGGGAGACCCAGTACTTC.

V gene TRBV7-3 combines with J gene TRBJ2-2; 8 positions agree with TRBD1. This CDR3 region has 15 residues. Trimming cost V 2 bases and J 1 base; bases outside gene matches: 0. Germline V gene data show CDR1 as SGHTA and CDR2 as FQGTGA. CDR3 bases: TGTGCCAGCAGCTTAGGGACAGGGAACACCGGGGAGCTGTTTTTT. Its protein product is CASSLGTGNTGELFF. The whole variable domain, remainder taken from reference TRBV7-3 and TRBJ2-2, is GAGVSQTPSNKVTEKGKYVELRCDPISGHTALYWYRQSLGQGPEFLIYFQGTGAADDSGLPNDRFFAVRPEGSVSTLKIQRTERGDSAVYLCASSLGTGNTGELFFGEGSRLTVL.

The CDR3 here is CASSIVDLNTEAFF. The CDR3 DNA reads TGTGCCAGTAGTATAGTAGATCTGAACACTGAAGCTTTCTTT. This chain uses TRBV19 with TRBJ1-1; unclear D gene. This CDR3 spans 14 amino acids. The germline CDR1 and CDR2 sequences are LNHDA and SQIVND (reference sequence). The V gene lost 1 base and the J gene lost 0 bases, with 6 bases spanning the gap.

The chain uses TRBV30 and TRBJ1-5; D is uncertain. With 0 bases removed from V and 4 bases from J, the gap between germline ends came to 7 bases. Germline values: CDR1 GTSNPN, CDR2 SVGIG (reference sequence). This CDR3 comprises 13 residues. CDR3 bases: TGTGCCTGGAGTGTATTAAGAAATCAGCCCCAGCATTTT. It yields the protein CAWSVLRNQPQHF.